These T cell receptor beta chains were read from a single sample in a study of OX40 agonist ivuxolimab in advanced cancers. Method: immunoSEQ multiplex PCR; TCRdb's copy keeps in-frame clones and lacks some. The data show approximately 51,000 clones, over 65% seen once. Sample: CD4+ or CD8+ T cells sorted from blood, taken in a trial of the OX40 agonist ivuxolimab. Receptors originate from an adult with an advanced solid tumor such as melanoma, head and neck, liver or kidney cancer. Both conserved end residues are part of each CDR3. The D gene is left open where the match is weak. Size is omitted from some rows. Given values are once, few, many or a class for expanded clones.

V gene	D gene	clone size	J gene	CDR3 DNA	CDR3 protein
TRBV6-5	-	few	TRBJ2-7	TGTGCCAGCAGGGTCGGAGCGGGTGAGCAGTACTTC	CASRVGAGEQYF
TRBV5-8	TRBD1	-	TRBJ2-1	TGTGCCAGCAGCTCCGGACAGGGGGCAAGGTACAATGAGCAGTTCTTC	CASSSGQGARYNEQFF
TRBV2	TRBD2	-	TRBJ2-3	TGTGCCAGCAGGGGACTAGCGGCAGGGGCAGATACGCAGTATTTT	CASRGLAAGADTQYF
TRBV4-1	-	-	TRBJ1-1	TGCGCCAGCAGCCGGCCCGGGCTTGAAGCTTTCTTT	CASSRPGLEAFF
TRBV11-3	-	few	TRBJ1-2	TGTGCCAGCAGCTTAGATATGGGGAGGTCTGGCTACACCTTC	CASSLDMGRSGYTF
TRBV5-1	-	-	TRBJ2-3	TGCGCCACCCAGAGGTCCGAAACAGATACGCAGTATTTT	CATQRSETDTQYF
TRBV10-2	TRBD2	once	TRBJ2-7	TGCGCCAGCAGTGAGTCTGGCGGGAGGGCCCACGAGCAGTACTTC	CASSESGGRAHEQYF
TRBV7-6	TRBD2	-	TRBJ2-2	TGTGCCAGCAGCCAATTAGCGGGAGATACCGGGGAGCTGTTTTTT	CASSQLAGDTGELFF
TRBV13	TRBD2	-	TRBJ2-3	TGTGCCAGCAGCTTAGGTAGCGGGAGGGCCGTAGATACGCAGTATTTT	CASSLGSGRAVDTQYF
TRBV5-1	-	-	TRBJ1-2	TGCGCCAGCAGCTCTGACGTCCTCGGAGGGGGCTACACCTTC	CASSSDVLGGGYTF
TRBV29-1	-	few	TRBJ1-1	TGCAGCGTGACACAGGGAACGGACACTGAAGCTTTCTTT	CSVTQGTDTEAFF
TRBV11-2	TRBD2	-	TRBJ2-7	TGTGCCAGCAGCTGGGGGGCGGGACTAGATGGGGAGCAGTACTTC	CASSWGAGLDGEQYF
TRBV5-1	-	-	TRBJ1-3	TGCGCCAGCAGACGGGACGGAACTGGGACCATATATTTT	CASRRDGTGTIYF
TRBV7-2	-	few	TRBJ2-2	TGTGCCAGCAGCTTAGTGGAGGCCGGGGAGCTGTTTTTT	CASSLVEAGELFF
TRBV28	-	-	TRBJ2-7	TGTGCCAGCAGACCTGGCCCGACAGGCTACGAGCAGTACTTC	CASRPGPTGYEQYF
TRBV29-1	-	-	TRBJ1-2	TGCAGCGCCGCGCGACATCAGGAGGGCTACACCTTC	CSAARHQEGYTF
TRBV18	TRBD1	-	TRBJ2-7	TGTGCCAGCGCCACAGAGTCACCGGGACAGGGAAACTCCTACGAGCAGTACTTC	CASATESPGQGNSYEQYF
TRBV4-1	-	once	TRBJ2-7	TGCGCCAGCAGCCTCAGGGCAGGGGCTACCTACGAGCAGTACTTC	CASSLRAGATYEQYF
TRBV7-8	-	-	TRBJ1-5	TGTGCCAGCAGAATGACTGACAGATTTAGCAATCAGCCCCAGCATTTT	CASRMTDRFSNQPQHF
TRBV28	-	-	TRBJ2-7	TGTGCCAGCAGCTCCCTTTTGGCCTCCTACGAGCAGTACTTC	CASSSLLASYEQYF
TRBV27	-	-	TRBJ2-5	TGTGCCAGCAGACGACTTGCGGGGGCGAAAGAGACCCAGTACTTC	CASRRLAGAKETQYF
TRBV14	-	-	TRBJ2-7	TGTGCCAGCAGCCAGGAGCCGAAAGGCGAGCAGTACTTC	CASSQEPKGEQYF
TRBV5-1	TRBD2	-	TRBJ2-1	TGCGCCAGCAGCTTGCTGGCTAGCGGGAATAATGAGCAGTTCTTC	CASSLLASGNNEQFF
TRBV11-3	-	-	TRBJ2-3	TGTGCCAGCAGGGCAGGAGGCACAGATACGCAGTATTTT	CASRAGGTDTQYF
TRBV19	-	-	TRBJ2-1	TGTGCCAGTAGTATCCCGACTAGTTATGCCACCAGCTCCTACAATGAGCAGTTCTTC	CASSIPTSYATSSYNEQFF
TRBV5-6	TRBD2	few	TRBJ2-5	TGTGCCAGCAGCTTAGGACTAGCGGGGGTACAAGAGACCCAGTACTTC	CASSLGLAGVQETQYF
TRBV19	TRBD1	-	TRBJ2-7	TGTGCCAGTAGTATTGCGTACGGACAGGGGTACTACGAGCAGTACTTC	CASSIAYGQGYYEQYF
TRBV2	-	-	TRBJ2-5	TGTGCCAGCAGTGCGGGACAAGAGACCCAGTACTTC	CASSAGQETQYF
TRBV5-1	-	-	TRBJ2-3	TGCGCCAGCAGCTTGGGTGGGAGCCCCGATACGCAGTATTTT	CASSLGGSPDTQYF
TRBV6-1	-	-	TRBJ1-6	TGTGCCAGCAGTCTCCTTTATAAGGATTCACCCCTCCACTTT	CASSLLYKDSPLHF
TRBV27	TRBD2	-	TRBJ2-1	TGTGCCAGCAGTTCAAGCGGGAGGGCCTTCTTCTTC	CASSSSGRAFFF
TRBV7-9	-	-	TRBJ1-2	TGTGCCAGCAGCTTAGCTGCAATCCGCGAGGGCTACACCTTC	CASSLAAIREGYTF
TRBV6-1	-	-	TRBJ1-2	TGTGCCAGCCCCGGGGGCCTTGGCTACACCTTC	CASPGGLGYTF
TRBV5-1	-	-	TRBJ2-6	TGCGCCAGCAGCTTGGTTGGAAGCTCTGGGGCCAACGTCCTGACTTTC	CASSLVGSSGANVLTF
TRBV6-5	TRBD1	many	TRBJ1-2	TGTGCCAGCAGTCCCACAGGGGGCGCGTTAGAAGGCTACACCTTC	CASSPTGGALEGYTF
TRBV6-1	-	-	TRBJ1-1	TGTGCCAGCAGTGAAGCGGTGAAAGCTTTCTTT	CASSEAVKAFF
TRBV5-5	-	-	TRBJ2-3	TGTGCCAGCAGCTTGGACGTGAACACAGATACGCAGTATTTT	CASSLDVNTDTQYF
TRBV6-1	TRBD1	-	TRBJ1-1	TGTGCCAGCAGTGGAGACAGGGAGGTCGGGACTGAAGCTTTCTTT	CASSGDREVGTEAFF
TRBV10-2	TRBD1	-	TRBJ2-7	TGCGCCAGCAGTGACCAGGGACAGGGAGCCGACGAGCAGTACTTC	CASSDQGQGADEQYF
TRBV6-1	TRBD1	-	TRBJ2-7	TGTGCCAGCATCTCAGGGGGACAGCCCTACGAGCAGTACTTC	CASISGGQPYEQYF
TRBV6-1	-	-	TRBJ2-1	TGTGCCAGCACAGGTTCTTACAGTGGCAATGAGCAGTTCTTC	CASTGSYSGNEQFF
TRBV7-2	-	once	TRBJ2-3	TGTGCCAGCAGCTTAGTAGGTTCCGCAGATACGCAGTATTTT	CASSLVGSADTQYF
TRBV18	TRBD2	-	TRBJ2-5	TGTGCCAGTCGATTACGGGGGGGCACGAAGGAGACCCAGTACTTC	CASRLRGGTKETQYF